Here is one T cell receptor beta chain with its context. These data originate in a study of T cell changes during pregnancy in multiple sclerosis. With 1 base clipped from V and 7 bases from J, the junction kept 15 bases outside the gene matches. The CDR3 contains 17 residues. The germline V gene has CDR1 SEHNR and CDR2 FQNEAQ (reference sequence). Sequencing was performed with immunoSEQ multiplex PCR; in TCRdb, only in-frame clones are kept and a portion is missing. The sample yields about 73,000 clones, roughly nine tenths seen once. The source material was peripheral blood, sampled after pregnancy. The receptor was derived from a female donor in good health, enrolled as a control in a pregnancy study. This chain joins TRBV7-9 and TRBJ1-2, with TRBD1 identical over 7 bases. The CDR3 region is CASSLGATGPFNGGYTF. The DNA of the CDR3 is TGTGCCAGCAGCTTAGGAGCGACAGGGCCCTTTAATGGTGGCTACACCTTC.